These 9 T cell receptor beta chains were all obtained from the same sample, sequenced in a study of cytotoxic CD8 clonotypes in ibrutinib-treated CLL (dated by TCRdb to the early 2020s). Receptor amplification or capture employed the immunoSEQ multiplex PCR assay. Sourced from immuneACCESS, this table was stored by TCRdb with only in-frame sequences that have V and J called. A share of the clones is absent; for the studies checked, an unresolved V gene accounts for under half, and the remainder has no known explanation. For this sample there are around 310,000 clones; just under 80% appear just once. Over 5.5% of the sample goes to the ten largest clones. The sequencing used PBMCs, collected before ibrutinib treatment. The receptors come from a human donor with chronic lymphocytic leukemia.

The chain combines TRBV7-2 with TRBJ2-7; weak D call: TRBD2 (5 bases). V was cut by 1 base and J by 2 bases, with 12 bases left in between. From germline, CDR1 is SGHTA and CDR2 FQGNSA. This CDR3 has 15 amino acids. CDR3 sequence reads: CASSLVGAEAYEQYF. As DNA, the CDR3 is TGTGCCAGCAGCTTAGTAGGAGCGGAAGCCTACGAGCAGTACTTC.

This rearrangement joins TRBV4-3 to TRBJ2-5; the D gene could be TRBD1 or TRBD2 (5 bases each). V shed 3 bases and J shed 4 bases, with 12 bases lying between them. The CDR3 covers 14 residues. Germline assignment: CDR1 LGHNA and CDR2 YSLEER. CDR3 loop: CASSQGRRIETQYF. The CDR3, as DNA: TGCGCCAGCAGCCAGGGACGGAGAATAGAGACCCAGTACTTC.

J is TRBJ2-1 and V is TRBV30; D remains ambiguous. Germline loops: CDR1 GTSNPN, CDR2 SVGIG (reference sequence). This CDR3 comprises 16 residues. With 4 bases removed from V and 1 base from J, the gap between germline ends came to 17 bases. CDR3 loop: CAWTSGLSGSYNEQFF. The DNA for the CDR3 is TGTGCCTGGACTTCCGGCTTGAGTGGGTCCTACAATGAGCAGTTCTTC.

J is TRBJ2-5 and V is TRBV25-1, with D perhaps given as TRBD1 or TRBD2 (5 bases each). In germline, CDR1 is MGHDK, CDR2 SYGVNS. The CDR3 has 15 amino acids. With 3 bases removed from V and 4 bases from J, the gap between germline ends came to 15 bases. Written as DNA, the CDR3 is TGTGCCAGCAGTGACGGGAAGGGGTGGTTAGAGACCCAGTACTTC. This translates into CASSDGKGWLETQYF. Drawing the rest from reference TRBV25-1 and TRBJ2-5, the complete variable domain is EADIYQTPRYLVIGTGKKITLECSQTMGHDKMYWYQQDPGMELHLIHYSYGVNSTEKGDLSSESTVSRIRTEHFPLTLESARPSHTSQYLCASSDGKGWLETQYFGPGTRLLVL.

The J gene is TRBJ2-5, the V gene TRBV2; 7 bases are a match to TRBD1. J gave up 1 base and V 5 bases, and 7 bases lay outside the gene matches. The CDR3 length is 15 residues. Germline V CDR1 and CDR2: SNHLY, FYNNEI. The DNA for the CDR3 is TGTGCCAGCAGTAGTACAGGGGCAACCCAAGAGACCCAGTACTTC. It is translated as CASSSTGATQETQYF.

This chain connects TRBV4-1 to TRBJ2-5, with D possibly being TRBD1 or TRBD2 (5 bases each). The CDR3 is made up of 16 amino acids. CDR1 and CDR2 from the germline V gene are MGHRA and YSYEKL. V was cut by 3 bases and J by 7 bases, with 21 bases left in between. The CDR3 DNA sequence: TGCGCCAGCAGCCAGGACCCCGGGACCCCCGTTTGGACCCAGTACTTC. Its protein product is CASSQDPGTPVWTQYF.

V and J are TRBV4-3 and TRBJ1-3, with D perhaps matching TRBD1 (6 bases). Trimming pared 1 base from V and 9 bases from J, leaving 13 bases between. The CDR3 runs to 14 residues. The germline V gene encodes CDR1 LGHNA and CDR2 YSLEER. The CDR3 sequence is CASSQVQGRSTIYF. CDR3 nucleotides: TGCGCCAGCAGCCAAGTACAGGGCCGGTCCACCATATATTTT.

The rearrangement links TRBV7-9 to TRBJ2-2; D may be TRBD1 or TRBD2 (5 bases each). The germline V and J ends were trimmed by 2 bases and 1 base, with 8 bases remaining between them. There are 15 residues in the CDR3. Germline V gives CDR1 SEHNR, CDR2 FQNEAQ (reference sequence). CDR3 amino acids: CASSLTGRNTGELFF. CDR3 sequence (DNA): TGTGCCAGCAGCTTAACGGGACGGAACACCGGGGAGCTGTTTTTT.

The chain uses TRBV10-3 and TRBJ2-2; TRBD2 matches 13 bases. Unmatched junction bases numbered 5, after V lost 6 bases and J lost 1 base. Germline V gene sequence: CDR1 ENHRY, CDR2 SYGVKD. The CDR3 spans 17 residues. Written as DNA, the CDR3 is TGTGCCATCAGCGGGACTAGCGGGGAATTGAACACCGGGGAGCTGTTTTTT. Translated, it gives CAISGTSGELNTGELFF.